The present entry profiles one T cell receptor beta chain with its context. The antigen is unknown. With 60 Vbeta and 13 Jbeta primers, the PCR was carried out. Using immunoSEQ multiplex PCR, the repertoire was profiled, and TCRdb retains in-frame clones only, with some absent. The table includes approximately 73,000 clones, under 70% detected once. The germline gives CDR1 SGHAT, CDR2 FQNNGV. The CDR3 spans 17 residues. Trimming cost V 4 bases and J 0 bases, with 19 bases left between them. This record belongs to a study of cytomegalovirus exposure and HLA in healthy donors. Study-level points and caveats: TRBV6-2, TRBV6-3 and some other V segments were excluded as indistinguishable. Donor immune exposure was known only as CMV serostatus. As was reported, the classifier diagnosed cytomegalovirus status with high specificity and sensitivity.

The clonotype comes from a man younger than 45 in good health and CMV-seropositive. The gene calls are TRBV11-2 and TRBJ2-7, with D possibly matching TRBD1 (5 bases). Sequencing was carried out using PBMCs. Here the CDR3 DNA reads TGTGCCAGCAGCTCACGCCATATTAGGGGAAACTCCTACGAGCAGTACTTC. Translated: CASSSRHIRGNSYEQYF.